A single sample is the source of the 21 T cell receptor beta chains below, sequenced in a study of cytomegalovirus exposure and HLA in healthy donors. The study ran its PCR with 60 Vbeta and 13 Jbeta primers. The method was immunoSEQ multiplex PCR; TCRdb's version includes in-frame clones alone and lacks a portion of them. The table includes roughly 140,000 clones, about two thirds detected once. What was sequenced was PBMCs. The receptors shown here come from a middle-aged man in good health and CMV-seronegative.

The chain is built from TRBV6-5 and TRBJ1-1; D possibly corresponds to TRBD1 (5 bases). Trimming took 3 bases from V and 4 from J, leaving 12 bases between them. CDR1 is MNHEY and CDR2 is SVGAGI in the germline V gene. The CDR3 runs 14 residues. For the CDR3, the DNA is TGTGCCAGCAGTTATGGGGGGTCGGCCACTGAAGCTTTCTTT. Translating it yields CASSYGGSATEAFF.

V gene TRBV18 combines with J gene TRBJ2-7; TRBD2 agrees at 7 bases. The germline CDR1 and CDR2 sequences are KGHSH and LQKENI. V dropped 6 bases and J dropped 7; count of bases not matched to a gene: 6. The CDR3 is 12 amino acids. The chain's CDR3 is CASSRRGSEQYF. Here the CDR3 DNA reads TGTGCCAGCTCCCGGCGGGGGTCTGAGCAGTACTTC.

J is TRBJ1-2 and V is TRBV2, with TRBD1 identical over 8 bases. Germline V lookup: CDR1 SNHLY, CDR2 FYNNEI. V dropped 7 bases and J dropped 1; count of bases not matched to a gene: 5. The CDR3 totals 14 residues. The CDR3 is CASTLTGVNYGYTF. DNA of the CDR3: TGTGCCAGCACCTTGACAGGGGTTAACTATGGCTACACCTTC.

J is TRBJ2-7 and V is TRBV7-2; 9 positions match TRBD2. Trimming took 5 bases from V and 4 from J; bases not matched to a gene: 6. The CDR3 length is 14 residues. Germline values: CDR1 SGHTA, CDR2 FQGNSA. Here the CDR3 DNA reads TGTGCCAGCAGCCCGGGACTAGCAATATACGAGCAGTACTTC. Translation gives CASSPGLAIYEQYF.

This chain connects TRBV5-1 to TRBJ1-6, with TRBD1 identical over 9 bases. This CDR3 contains 14 residues. CDR1 and CDR2 from the germline V gene are SGHRS and YFSETQ. J lost 3 bases, V lost 7 bases, and 2 bases had no gene match. CDR3 in amino acids: CASPGQGYNSPLHF. The DNA of the CDR3 is TGCGCCAGCCCGGGACAGGGCTATAATTCACCCCTCCACTTT.

This clone has just a few counts. This chain connects TRBV5-1 to TRBJ2-5; 8 bases are shared with TRBD1. Germline lookup yields CDR1 SGHRS and CDR2 YFSETQ. The CDR3 sequence is 15 residues long. V was clipped by 0 bases and J by 4 bases; unmatched bases: 5. CDR3 amino acids: CASSLVAGGAETQYF. CDR3 DNA sequence: TGCGCCAGCAGCTTGGTCGCAGGGGGCGCAGAGACCCAGTACTTC.

This chain uses TRBV18 with TRBJ2-3; TRBD2 is a possible D gene (6 bases). CDR3 length: 15 residues. V lost 1 base and J lost 2, with 10 bases in between. The germline CDR1 and CDR2 sequences are KGHSH and LQKENI. CDR3 in amino acids: CASSPQAGNTDTQYF. The CDR3 coding sequence is TGTGCCAGCTCACCACAGGCGGGGAACACAGATACGCAGTATTTT. Based on the CDR3 plus reference TRBV18 and TRBJ2-3, the full variable domain is NAGVMQNPRHLVRRRGQEARLRCSPMKGHSHVYWYRQLPEEGLKFMVYLQKENIIDESGMPKERFSAEFPKEGPSILRIQQVVRGDSAAYFCASSPQAGNTDTQYFGPGTRLTVL.

This clone has more than one count but fewer than ten. The rearrangement uses TRBV29-1 and TRBJ1-1, with 8 bases lining up with TRBD1. This CDR3 contains 12 residues. With 7 bases clipped from V and 1 base from J, the junction kept 2 bases outside the gene matches. Germline CDR1 reads SQVTM; CDR2 reads ANQGSEA. The CDR3 coding sequence is TGCAGCGCAGGGGGCGGGAACACTGAAGCTTTCTTT. It yields the protein CSAGGGNTEAFF. The full variable domain, in which reference TRBV29-1 and TRBJ1-1 provide the parts outside the CDR3, is SAVISQKPSRDICQRGTSLTIQCQVDSQVTMMFWYRQQPGQSLTLIATANQGSEATYESGFVIDKFPISRPNLTFSTLTVSNMSPEDSSIYLCSAGGGNTEAFFGQGTRLTVV.

In the case of this clone: An end of the junction does not agree with germline; a read error may underlie this. The gene calls are TRBV15 and TRBJ1-2; 7 bases match TRBD1. CDR3 length: 15 residues. The germline V gene encodes CDR1 LNHNV and CDR2 YYDKDF (reference sequence). CDR3 sequence reads: CATSRDKQGPEGYPF. The DNA of the CDR3 is TGTGCCACCAGCAGAGATAAACAGGGGCCCGAGGGCTACCCCTTC.

A few counts support this clone. This chain links TRBV9 with TRBJ2-4; 10 bases are shared with TRBD2. Germline V lookup: CDR1 SGDLS, CDR2 YYNGEE. The CDR3 runs to 15 residues. The junction had 5 bases not matched to a gene; V was cut back by 0 bases and J by 8 bases. DNA of the CDR3: TGTGCCAGCAGCGTAGCAGCGGGAGGGCGGGACATTCAGTACTTC. Translating it yields CASSVAAGGRDIQYF. Full variable domain (rest looked up from reference TRBV9 and TRBJ2-4): DSGVTQTPKHLITATGQRVTLRCSPRSGDLSVYWYQQSLDQGLQFLIQYYNGEERAKGNILERFSAQQFPDLHSELNLSSLELGDSALYFCASSVAAGGRDIQYFGAGTRLSVL.

In this sample, this clone turned up a few times. The chain recombines TRBV5-1 with TRBJ1-2, with 8 bases that match TRBD1. The J segment lost 4 bases and the V segment lost 0 bases, leaving 5 bases of the junction unmatched. The CDR3 extends over 15 amino acids. From germline, CDR1 is SGHRS and CDR2 YFSETQ. DNA for the CDR3: TGCGCCAGCAGCTTGGACGGGCAGGGGGCCTATGGCTACACCTTC. Translating it yields CASSLDGQGAYGYTF.

The V gene is TRBV5-1, the J gene TRBJ2-6; 7 nucleotides line up with TRBD1. There are 15 residues in the CDR3. The V segment lost 4 bases and the J segment 4 bases; nucleotides outside the gene matches: 5. CDR1 and CDR2 (germline): SGHRS, YFSETQ. Written as DNA, the CDR3 is TGCGCCAGCAGCACGACAGGGACCGGGGCCAACGTCCTGACTTTC. Protein: CASSTTGTGANVLTF.

J is TRBJ2-7 and V is TRBV5-8; possible D gene TRBD1, 7 bases. The CDR3 spans 14 residues. CDR1 is SGHTS, CDR2 YDEGEE, per germline. V lost 8 bases to trimming and J lost 1 base, with 16 bases between them. The CDR3: CASTGRGRSYEQYF. In nucleotides, the CDR3 is TGTGCCAGTACCGGCAGGGGGAGGTCCTACGAGCAGTACTTC. Full variable domain (rest looked up from reference TRBV5-8 and TRBJ2-7): EAGVTQSPTHLIKTRGQQATLRCSPISGHTSVYWYQQALGLGLQFLLWYDEGEERNRGNFPPRFSGRQFPNYSSELNVNALELEDSALYLCASTGRGRSYEQYFGPGTRLTVT.

This sequence joins TRBV9 and TRBJ1-4; 8 nucleotides match TRBD1. CDR1 is SGDLS and CDR2 is YYNGEE in the germline V gene. Germline trimming cut 0 bases from V and 7 bases from J; bases unmatched to any gene: 5. CDR3 length: 15 residues. The CDR3 loop reads CASSVGQGAFEKLFF. In DNA, the CDR3 is TGTGCCAGCAGCGTAGGTCAGGGGGCGTTTGAAAAACTGTTTTTT.

This sequence joins TRBV27 and TRBJ2-1; D is undetermined. Trimming shortened V by 1 base and J by 5 bases, and 12 bases separated the two germline ends. CDR1 MNHEY and CDR2 SMNVEV come from the germline V gene (reference sequence). This CDR3 has 15 amino acids. CDR3 sequence: CASSLFLSPDNEQFF. The CDR3 DNA follows: TGTGCCAGCAGTTTATTCTTAAGCCCCGACAATGAGCAGTTCTTC.

V is TRBV5-4 and J is TRBJ2-7; 7 bases agree with TRBD1. The CDR3 is 14 residues long. Germline trimming cut 1 base from V and 4 bases from J; bases unmatched to any gene: 5. Germline CDR1 reads SGHNT; CDR2 reads YYREEE (reference sequence). The CDR3 region is CASSLFQGEYEQYF. CDR3 DNA: TGTGCCAGCAGCTTGTTTCAGGGGGAATACGAGCAGTACTTC.

The chain couples TRBV29-1 to TRBJ1-1, with 8 positions matching TRBD1. CDR1 and CDR2 (germline): SQVTM, ANQGSEA. With 7 bases clipped from V and 3 bases from J, the junction kept 13 bases outside the gene matches. The CDR3 extends over 15 amino acids. Here the CDR3 reads CSGSDSGTGYTEAFF. The CDR3 coding sequence is TGCAGCGGTTCAGACTCCGGGACAGGATACACTGAAGCTTTCTTT.

The chain has TRBV7-2 and TRBJ1-2; 12 positions match TRBD1. Germline V gene sequence: CDR1 SGHTA, CDR2 FQGNSA. This CDR3 region has 15 residues. The V gene end was trimmed by 7 bases and the J gene end by 10 bases; junction bases not matched to a gene: 13. This CDR3 reads CASNSRLGQGAVYTF. CDR3 coding DNA: TGTGCCAGCAACTCAAGATTGGGACAGGGGGCTGTCTACACCTTC.

The rearrangement uses TRBV4-1 and TRBJ1-2, with D hard to call. V lost 0 bases to trimming and J lost 2 bases, with 7 bases between them. CDR1 is MGHRA and CDR2 is YSYEKL in the germline V gene. This CDR3 has 14 residues. The CDR3 DNA is TGCGCCAGCAGCCAAGATCAACGGAACTATGGCTACACCTTC. Translating gives CASSQDQRNYGYTF.

This clone was counted a few times. The chain joins TRBV7-8 to TRBJ2-2, with unresolved D. The CDR3 length is 14 residues. CDR1 is SGHVS and CDR2 is FQNEAQ in the germline V gene. V was clipped by 7 bases and J by 0 bases, with 9 bases between them. The CDR3 DNA sequence: TGTGCCAGCATCCCGGTCCCGAACACCGGGGAGCTGTTTTTT. This sequence encodes CASIPVPNTGELFF. The full variable domain, with the rest looked up from reference TRBV7-8 and TRBJ2-2, is GAGVSQSPRYKVAKRGQDVALRCDPISGHVSLFWYQQALGQGPEFLTYFQNEAQLDKSGLPSDRFFAERPEGSVSTLKIQRTQQEDSAVYLCASIPVPNTGELFFGEGSRLTVL.

Regarding this clone: Mismatch with germline at one junction end may stem from a read error. The chain uses TRBV2 and TRBJ1-5; 9 bases align to TRBD1. The CDR3 extends over 15 amino acids. Germline-derived CDR1 and CDR2 are SNHLY and FYNNEI. In DNA, the CDR3 is TGTGCCAGCAGGAAAACGGACAGGGGCAATCAGCCCCAGAATTTT. Its protein product is CASRKTDRGNQPQNF.